The rows below give T cell receptor beta chains drawn from one sample of a study of T cells in Graves' hyperthyroidism and ophthalmopathy. TCRdb re-derived calls from the multiplex PCR reads in MiXCR, one entry per CDR3 protein. The sample holds 460,000 or so distinct CDR3 sequences, 13% to 15% seen once. The sample was blood. The receptors were sampled from a woman aged 18-35 years with Graves' hyperthyroidism. The CDR3 runs from the conserved cysteine through the conserved F or W. The order of the fields is J gene, clone size, D gene, V gene, CDR3 DNA, CDR3 protein. The D gene is left open where the match is weak. Rows give clone size only sometimes, using once, few, many, or a class for an expanded clone.

J gene: TRBJ1-1
clone size: few
D gene: NA
V gene: TRBV6-5
CDR3 DNA: TGTGCCAGCAGTTCGTGGGGCGACAACACTGAAGCTTTCTTT
CDR3 protein: CASSSWGDNTEAFF

J gene: TRBJ2-1
clone size: few
D gene: TRBD2
V gene: TRBV7-2
CDR3 DNA: TGTGCCAGCAGTTCGGGACTAGCGGGGCCCTACAATGAGCAGTTCTTC
CDR3 protein: CASSSGLAGPYNEQFF

J gene: TRBJ1-2
clone size: few
D gene: NA
V gene: TRBV15
CDR3 DNA: TGTGCCACCAGCAGAGAGGGAAGTTTACAGTACTATGGCTACACCTTC
CDR3 protein: CATSREGSLQYYGYTF

J gene: TRBJ1-6
clone size: NA
D gene: NA
V gene: TRBV14
CDR3 DNA: TGTGCCAGCAGCCACTTACCCCCGGGAGTTAATTCACCCCTCCACTTT
CDR3 protein: CASSHLPPGVNSPLHF

J gene: TRBJ2-4
clone size: NA
D gene: TRBD2
V gene: TRBV30
CDR3 DNA: TGTGCCTGGAGTCCGGGACTAGCGGGAGGAGGATTCTGGTACTTC
CDR3 protein: CAWSPGLAGGGFWYF

J gene: TRBJ1-2
clone size: few
D gene: TRBD1
V gene: TRBV7-2
CDR3 DNA: TGTGCCAGCAGCCAACGACAGGGGGAATATGGCTACACCTTC
CDR3 protein: CASSQRQGEYGYTF

J gene: TRBJ2-7
clone size: many
D gene: NA
V gene: TRBV3-1
CDR3 DNA: TGTGCCAGCAGCCAGGGACTGGCTTACGAGCAGTACTTC
CDR3 protein: CASSQGLAYEQYF

J gene: TRBJ1-6
clone size: many
D gene: TRBD1
V gene: TRBV2
CDR3 DNA: TGTGCCAGCAGGATGAGGACAGGGCGGAATTCACCCCTCCACTTT
CDR3 protein: CASRMRTGRNSPLHF

J gene: TRBJ2-2
clone size: NA
D gene: NA
V gene: TRBV11-3
CDR3 DNA: TGTGCCAGCAGCTTAGGCCCTATGAGCACCGGGGAGCTGTTTTTT
CDR3 protein: CASSLGPMSTGELFF

J gene: TRBJ1-1
clone size: many
D gene: NA
V gene: TRBV5-1
CDR3 DNA: TGCGCCAGCAGCCTCGGAGGGGGGGGCACTGAAGCTTTCTTT
CDR3 protein: CASSLGGGGTEAFF

J gene: TRBJ2-1
clone size: NA
D gene: TRBD2
V gene: TRBV5-4
CDR3 DNA: TGTGCCAGCAGCTTAAGCGGGAGGCCAGATAAATACAATGAGCAGTTCTTC
CDR3 protein: CASSLSGRPDKYNEQFF

J gene: TRBJ1-1
clone size: many
D gene: NA
V gene: TRBV20-1
CDR3 DNA: TGCAGTGCTTTAGGGGACCAACTTGAAGCTTTCTTT
CDR3 protein: CSALGDQLEAFF

J gene: TRBJ2-5
clone size: few
D gene: NA
V gene: TRBV20-1
CDR3 DNA: TGCAGTGCTAGAAATCAGATAGGGCCTGGAGAGACCCAGTACTTC
CDR3 protein: CSARNQIGPGETQYF

J gene: TRBJ2-7
clone size: NA
D gene: NA
V gene: TRBV5-5
CDR3 DNA: TGTGCCTGCAGCTCCCAGGGTTTTTACGAGCAGTACTTC
CDR3 protein: CACSSQGFYEQYF

J gene: TRBJ2-1
clone size: many
D gene: NA
V gene: TRBV27
CDR3 DNA: TGTGCCAGAGACAGCAATGAGCAGTTCTTC
CDR3 protein: CARDSNEQFF

J gene: TRBJ1-2
clone size: NA
D gene: NA
V gene: TRBV6-4
CDR3 DNA: TGTGCCAGCAGTGACGGAACCAAGGGGGGCTACACCTTC
CDR3 protein: CASSDGTKGGYTF

J gene: TRBJ1-1
clone size: many
D gene: TRBD1
V gene: TRBV3-1
CDR3 DNA: TGTGCCAGCAGCCGATGGACAGGAACGCCTGAAGCTTTCTTT
CDR3 protein: CASSRWTGTPEAFF

J gene: TRBJ1-1
clone size: many
D gene: NA
V gene: TRBV3-1
CDR3 DNA: TGTGCCAGCAGCCAAGCGCAGGGGCGCAGTGAAGCTTTCTTT
CDR3 protein: CASSQAQGRSEAFF

J gene: TRBJ2-3
clone size: many
D gene: NA
V gene: TRBV27
CDR3 DNA: TGTGCCAGCAGTTCCTGGCGGAACACAGATACGCAGTATTTT
CDR3 protein: CASSSWRNTDTQYF

J gene: TRBJ2-7
clone size: NA
D gene: TRBD2
V gene: TRBV4-1
CDR3 DNA: TGCGCCAGCAGCGAGCCGCGGGAGCCGGGCTACGAGCAGTACTTC
CDR3 protein: CASSEPREPGYEQYF

J gene: TRBJ2-5
clone size: NA
D gene: TRBD2
V gene: TRBV20-1
CDR3 DNA: TGCAGTGCTAGAGGACTAGCGATGCAAGAGACCCAGTACTTC
CDR3 protein: CSARGLAMQETQYF

J gene: TRBJ2-1
clone size: many
D gene: NA
V gene: TRBV5-1
CDR3 DNA: TGCGCCAGCAGCTCGCCAGAGGGCAATGAGCAGTTCTTC
CDR3 protein: CASSSPEGNEQFF

J gene: TRBJ2-5
clone size: many
D gene: NA
V gene: TRBV2
CDR3 DNA: TGTGCCAGCAGTGAAAGTAAACTCCCTCTGGAGACCCAGTACTTC
CDR3 protein: CASSESKLPLETQYF

J gene: TRBJ2-3
clone size: NA
D gene: NA
V gene: TRBV6-1
CDR3 DNA: TGTGCCAGCAATCGGGGGTACACAGATACGCAGTATTTT
CDR3 protein: CASNRGYTDTQYF

J gene: TRBJ2-1
clone size: many
D gene: NA
V gene: TRBV7-9
CDR3 DNA: TGTGCCAGCAGCTCCTTAGTATCGGGACGTCGATACAATGAGCAGTTCTTC
CDR3 protein: CASSSLVSGRRYNEQFF

J gene: TRBJ2-6
clone size: NA
D gene: NA
V gene: TRBV12-3/TRBV12-4
CDR3 DNA: TGTGCCAGCAGTTGGGCCGGCCGACTCTCTGGGGCCAACGTCCTGACTTTC
CDR3 protein: CASSWAGRLSGANVLTF

J gene: TRBJ1-2
clone size: many
D gene: NA
V gene: TRBV19
CDR3 DNA: TGTGCCAGTAGAGGATATATTACCTATGGCTACACCTTC
CDR3 protein: CASRGYITYGYTF

J gene: TRBJ1-4
clone size: NA
D gene: NA
V gene: TRBV6-1
CDR3 DNA: TGTGCCAGCAGTCCCTTGCGGTCCCGGGAAAAACTGTTTTTT
CDR3 protein: CASSPLRSREKLFF

J gene: TRBJ2-7
clone size: few
D gene: NA
V gene: TRBV7-3
CDR3 DNA: TGTGCCAGCACCCCGACCCCAGGCGGGGAGCAGTACTTC
CDR3 protein: CASTPTPGGEQYF

J gene: TRBJ1-2
clone size: few
D gene: NA
V gene: TRBV20-1
CDR3 DNA: TGCAGTGCCAACGGGGTGAATGGCTACACCTTC
CDR3 protein: CSANGVNGYTF

J gene: TRBJ2-1
clone size: NA
D gene: TRBD2
V gene: TRBV24-1
CDR3 DNA: TGTGCCACCAGTGATTCCTATAGCGGGAGCTCCTACAATGAGCAGTTCTTC
CDR3 protein: CATSDSYSGSSYNEQFF

J gene: TRBJ2-3
clone size: NA
D gene: NA
V gene: TRBV4-1
CDR3 DNA: TGCGCCAGCAGCCAAGGGGCTAGTTGGGATACGCAGTATTTT
CDR3 protein: CASSQGASWDTQYF

J gene: TRBJ1-4
clone size: many
D gene: TRBD1
V gene: TRBV14
CDR3 DNA: TGTGCCAGCAGCCAAGCCGCAGGGGGCTATGAAAAACTGTTTTTT
CDR3 protein: CASSQAAGGYEKLFF

J gene: TRBJ1-1
clone size: once
D gene: NA
V gene: TRBV27
CDR3 DNA: TGTGCCAGCAGTGACCCGTTGAACCCGGGGGTAGCTTTCTTT
CDR3 protein: CASSDPLNPGVAFF

J gene: TRBJ2-3
clone size: NA
D gene: NA
V gene: TRBV6-2/TRBV6-3
CDR3 DNA: TGTGCCAGCAGTCCCCAGGCTTACACAGATACGCAGTATTTT
CDR3 protein: CASSPQAYTDTQYF

J gene: TRBJ1-2
clone size: many
D gene: TRBD1
V gene: TRBV15
CDR3 DNA: TGTGCCACCAGCAGAGACCTACCGACAGGGGGCGCTTATGGCTACACCTTC
CDR3 protein: CATSRDLPTGGAYGYTF

J gene: TRBJ1-4
clone size: NA
D gene: NA
V gene: TRBV11-1
CDR3 DNA: TGTGCCAGCAGCGCGACCGGACTTCGGAATGGAAAACTTTTTTTT
CDR3 protein: CASSATGLRNGKLFF

J gene: TRBJ2-3
clone size: NA
D gene: TRBD2
V gene: TRBV9
CDR3 DNA: TGTGCCAGCAGCGGAGCGGGGACTAGCACAGATACGCAGTATTTT
CDR3 protein: CASSGAGTSTDTQYF

J gene: TRBJ2-3
clone size: NA
D gene: TRBD2
V gene: TRBV6-1
CDR3 DNA: TGTGCCAGCAGAGGGACTAGCGGGAGGTCGTTGGGAGATACGCAGTATTTT
CDR3 protein: CASRGTSGRSLGDTQYF

J gene: TRBJ2-1
clone size: few
D gene: TRBD2
V gene: TRBV20-1
CDR3 DNA: TGCAGTGCTAGAGATTATACGGGAGGCTCCTACAATGAGCAGTTCTTC
CDR3 protein: CSARDYTGGSYNEQFF

J gene: TRBJ2-5
clone size: many
D gene: TRBD1
V gene: TRBV12-3/TRBV12-4
CDR3 DNA: TGTGCCAGCAGCCAGTGGGACAGCCCGGGGGAGACCCAGTACTTC
CDR3 protein: CASSQWDSPGETQYF

J gene: TRBJ1-1
clone size: NA
D gene: NA
V gene: TRBV5-1
CDR3 DNA: TGCGCCAGCAGCTCGCAAACGGACTCCCGGAGGACTGAAGCTTTCTTT
CDR3 protein: CASSSQTDSRRTEAFF

J gene: TRBJ2-2
clone size: NA
D gene: NA
V gene: TRBV7-9
CDR3 DNA: TGTGCCAGCAGCCTCGTAGGGAGGAACACCGGGGAGCTGTTTTTT
CDR3 protein: CASSLVGRNTGELFF

J gene: TRBJ1-1
clone size: many
D gene: NA
V gene: TRBV29-1
CDR3 DNA: TGCAGCGTTGAAAGGGGGAAAACTGAAGCTTTCTTT
CDR3 protein: CSVERGKTEAFF

J gene: TRBJ1-6
clone size: many
D gene: NA
V gene: TRBV19
CDR3 DNA: TGTGCCAGTAGTATTCGGTCGGCTGAGACTAATTCACCCCTCCACTTT
CDR3 protein: CASSIRSAETNSPLHF

J gene: TRBJ2-1
clone size: many
D gene: TRBD2
V gene: TRBV30
CDR3 DNA: TGTGCCTGGACGCGCGGGAGGGCCCAAATATACAATGAGCAGTTCTTC
CDR3 protein: CAWTRGRAQIYNEQFF

J gene: TRBJ1-3
clone size: few
D gene: NA
V gene: TRBV3-1
CDR3 DNA: TGTGCCAGCAGCTCAAACAGGGACTCTGGAAACACCATATATTTT
CDR3 protein: CASSSNRDSGNTIYF

J gene: TRBJ2-3
clone size: many
D gene: TRBD1
V gene: TRBV24-1
CDR3 DNA: TGTGCCACCAGTGACCCGGGACAGAGAAGCACAGATACGCAGTATTTT
CDR3 protein: CATSDPGQRSTDTQYF

J gene: TRBJ1-1
clone size: many
D gene: NA
V gene: TRBV11-2
CDR3 DNA: TGTGCCAGCAGCTTAGATCCCAGAAGCACTGAAGCTTTCTTT
CDR3 protein: CASSLDPRSTEAFF

J gene: TRBJ2-1
clone size: few
D gene: TRBD2
V gene: TRBV3-1
CDR3 DNA: TGTGCCAGCAGCCGCTACCTGGCGGGAGCTGGAAATGAGCAGTTCTTC
CDR3 protein: CASSRYLAGAGNEQFF

J gene: TRBJ2-3
clone size: many
D gene: TRBD2
V gene: TRBV6-5
CDR3 DNA: TGTGCCAGCAGTTACCTCCCCGGCGCTAGCGGGAGCACAGATACGCAGTATTTT
CDR3 protein: CASSYLPGASGSTDTQYF

J gene: TRBJ1-1
clone size: many
D gene: NA
V gene: TRBV29-1
CDR3 DNA: TGCAGCGTTCGAGCAGTTACTGAAGCTTTCTTT
CDR3 protein: CSVRAVTEAFF

J gene: TRBJ2-7
clone size: many
D gene: NA
V gene: TRBV6-2/TRBV6-3
CDR3 DNA: TGTGCCAGCAGTTTTGGGAGGACCCTTTCCTACGAGCAGTACTTC
CDR3 protein: CASSFGRTLSYEQYF

J gene: TRBJ2-2
clone size: many
D gene: NA
V gene: TRBV20-1
CDR3 DNA: TGCAGTGCTAGAGATCTAATCGGGTCGGTCACCGGGGAGCTGTTTTTT
CDR3 protein: CSARDLIGSVTGELFF

J gene: TRBJ1-5
clone size: many
D gene: NA
V gene: TRBV27
CDR3 DNA: TGTGCCAGCAGTTCCCTTCCAGGACGGAATCAGCCCCAGCATTTT
CDR3 protein: CASSSLPGRNQPQHF

J gene: TRBJ2-7
clone size: many
D gene: NA
V gene: TRBV3-1
CDR3 DNA: TGTGCCAGCAGCCAAGGGATGGGCCTCGAGCAGTACTTC
CDR3 protein: CASSQGMGLEQYF

J gene: TRBJ2-2
clone size: many
D gene: NA
V gene: TRBV18
CDR3 DNA: TGTGCCAGCTCACTTACAGAAACCACCGGGGAGCTGTTTTTT
CDR3 protein: CASSLTETTGELFF

J gene: TRBJ2-5
clone size: NA
D gene: TRBD1
V gene: TRBV18
CDR3 DNA: TGTGCCAGCTCACCACAGGGGGCGTTGGGTGAGACCCAGTACTTC
CDR3 protein: CASSPQGALGETQYF

J gene: TRBJ1-6
clone size: many
D gene: NA
V gene: TRBV3-1
CDR3 DNA: TGTGCCAGCACTTTGGATAATTCACCCCTCCACTTT
CDR3 protein: CASTLDNSPLHF

J gene: TRBJ2-2
clone size: many
D gene: TRBD2
V gene: TRBV9
CDR3 DNA: TGTGCCAGCAGCGGGGGGGGTCAGCTGAACACCGGGGAGCTGTTTTTT
CDR3 protein: CASSGGGQLNTGELFF